This T cell receptor beta chain stems from a study of CD8 T cells in Susac syndrome. Germline values: CDR1 LNHDA, CDR2 SQIVND (reference sequence). The CDR3 runs to 15 residues. Trimming took off 7 bases at V and 2 bases at J, with 17 bases between the two ends. Control patients had untreated stable or active relapsing-remitting multiple sclerosis by revised McDonald criteria. Negative magnetic isolation gave CD8+ and CD4+ cells; FACS enriched CD8+ TEMRA. RNA was extracted with the RNeasy kit, and a quantity of about 0.45 to 1 ug was reverse transcribed using random hexamers. Amplification of TCR beta CDR3 was carried out by immunoSEQ multiplex PCR, which covered 54 Vbeta and 13 Jbeta segments. A single record per CDR3 protein comes from TCRdb applying MiXCR to the immunoSEQ multiplex PCR reads. The sample lists 100,000 to 150,000 distinct CDR3 sequences, more than 85% occurring once.

The clonotype originates from a human donor with multiple sclerosis. This chain uses TRBV19 with TRBJ1-2; D is possibly TRBD1 (5 bases). Source material: CD8+ T cells from PBMCs. CDR3 region: CASTPGRALNYGYTF. CDR3 coding DNA: TGTGCCAGTACGCCAGGCAGGGCGCTAAACTATGGCTACACCTTC.